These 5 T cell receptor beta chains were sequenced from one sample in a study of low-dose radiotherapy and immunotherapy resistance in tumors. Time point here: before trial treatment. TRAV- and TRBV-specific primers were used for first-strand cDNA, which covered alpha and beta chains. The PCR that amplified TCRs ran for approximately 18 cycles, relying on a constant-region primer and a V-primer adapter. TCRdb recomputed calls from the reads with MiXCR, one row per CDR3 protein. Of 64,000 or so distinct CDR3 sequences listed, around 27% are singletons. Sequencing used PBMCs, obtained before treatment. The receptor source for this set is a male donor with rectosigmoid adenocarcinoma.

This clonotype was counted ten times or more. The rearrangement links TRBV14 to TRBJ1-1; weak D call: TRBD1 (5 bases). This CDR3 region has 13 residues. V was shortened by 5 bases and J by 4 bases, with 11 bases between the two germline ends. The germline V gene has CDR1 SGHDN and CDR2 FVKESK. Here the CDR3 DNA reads TGTGCCAGCAGCGCGCAGGGAAGCACTGAAGCTTTCTTT. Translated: CASSAQGSTEAFF.

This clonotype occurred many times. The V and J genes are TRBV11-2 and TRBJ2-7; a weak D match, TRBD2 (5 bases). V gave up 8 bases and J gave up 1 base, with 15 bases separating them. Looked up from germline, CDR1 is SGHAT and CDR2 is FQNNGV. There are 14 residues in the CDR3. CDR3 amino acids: CASRRGHSSYEQYF. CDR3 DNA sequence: TGTGCCAGCCGTAGAGGGCACTCATCCTACGAGCAGTACTTC.

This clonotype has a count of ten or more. This CDR3 reads CSVAGGANQPQHF. The CDR3 DNA reads TGCAGCGTTGCAGGGGGCGCGAATCAGCCCCAGCATTTT. The chain has TRBV29-1 and TRBJ1-5; the match to TRBD1 covers 8 bases. The CDR3 is made up of 13 amino acids. Germline CDR1 is SQVTM and CDR2 is ANQGSEA. Losses at the gene ends were 4 bases for V and 4 bases for J; bases not matched to a gene: 3.

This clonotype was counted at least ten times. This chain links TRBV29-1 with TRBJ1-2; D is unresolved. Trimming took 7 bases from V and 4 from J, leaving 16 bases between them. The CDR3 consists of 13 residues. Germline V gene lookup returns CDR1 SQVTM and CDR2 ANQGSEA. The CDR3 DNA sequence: TGCAGCGCGGTTCTGGGCACGGGCTATGGCTACACCTTC. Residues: CSAVLGTGYGYTF.

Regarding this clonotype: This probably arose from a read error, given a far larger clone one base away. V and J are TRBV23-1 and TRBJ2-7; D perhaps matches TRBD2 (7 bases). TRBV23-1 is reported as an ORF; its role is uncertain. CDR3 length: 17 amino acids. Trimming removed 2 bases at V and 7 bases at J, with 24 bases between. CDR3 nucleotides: TGCGCCAGCAGTCAACCCTCGGGGGGCCCTGAGCTCGATGAGCAGTACTTC. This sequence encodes CASSQPSGGPELDEQYF.